The following is a T cell receptor beta chain sequence with its context. The clone's antigen remains unknown. Base qualities are not provided; no much larger clone lies one nucleotide away. The CDR3 measures 15 amino acids from cysteine to phenylalanine. Only the CDR3 DNA stays, 45 bases, in frame from base 1. Via the germline V gene, CDR1 is SGHDT and CDR2 YYEEEE. Germline trimming: 2 bases from V, 2 bases from J; junction bases outside gene matches: 1. TCRbeta CDR3 regions were amplified from genomic DNA using the immunoSEQ Assay, a bias-controlled multiplex PCR. In the source study's methods: Within the assay, amplification of reference gene primers was used to estimate how many nucleated cells each sample contained. Sequence reads were collapsed and filtered to measure the absolute abundance of every unique TCRbeta CDR3 rearrangement. Productive Simpson clonality was computed per sample as the square root of Simpson's diversity index over productive rearrangements. TCRdb carries this immuneACCESS record with in-frame sequences only. Its versions omit some clonotypes, under half of them owing to an unresolved V gene in the studies checked, with the rest unexplained. V, J and clone size are taken as reported in that table, and D and trimming were inferred from the DNA itself. The sample includes some 190,000 clones, with around 85% observed a single time. The ten largest clones add up to over 2.5% of the sample.

The data stem from a study of blood T cell repertoires in COVID-19 (dated by TCRdb to about 2020). Background for the entire study: Samples covering the acute and convalescent phases of COVID-19 were provided by collaborators in the United States, Italy and Spain. The repertoires were released in a freely available public database meant as a resource for research on the immune response to SARS-CoV-2. Deeply sampled blood TCRbeta repertoires from subjects exposed to, actively infected with, or recovered from COVID-19 were included in the dataset. A de-identified subject ID, COVID-19 status, age in years and sex were almost always included in the sample metadata. The samples were drawn from two sources: the first 160 participants of the ongoing ImmuneRACE study, and 1,200 or so subjects contributed by 6 global collaborators. Where available, HLA class I and class II types were obtained from metadata supplied by the sample provider rather than from assay-based typing. The prospective study material was composed of cDNA or gDNA derived from T cells, B-cell-depleted T cells, or PBMCs. General conclusions and limits of the study: The amount of clinical and demographic metadata varied by source and participant and was provided uncurated.

Each collaborating institution followed its own protocols to collect whole blood in K2EDTA tubes. Collaborator samples were shipped for TCRbeta analysis as frozen whole blood, isolated PBMCs, or DNA extracted from either sample type. Sequencing input: peripheral blood. This sequence was found in a man aged 60 to 75 with acute or convalescent COVID-19. Here the chain combines TRBV5-6 and TRBJ2-5, and TRBD2 matches 12 of the central bases. The CDR3 region: CASSFGLAGQETQYF. At the DNA level, the sequence is TGTGCCAGCAGCTTTGGACTAGCGGGACAAGAGACCCAGTACTTC.